The 21 T cell receptor beta chains in this list originate from one sample, sequenced in a study of T cell responses to AZD1222 COVID-19 vaccine. Assay used: immunoSEQ multiplex PCR; TCRdb lists only in-frame clones, some missing. The sample gives 120,000 to 150,000 clones, approximately 94% of which show up once; approximately 5% is in the top ten. This specimen consisted of peripheral blood, obtained on day 0 of AZD1222 vaccination. These receptor sequences come from an adult in good health.

This rearrangement joins TRBV7-7 to TRBJ2-1, with TRBD2 identical over 8 bases. CDR1 and CDR2 from the germline V gene are SSHAT and FNYEAQ (reference sequence). V lost 5 bases to trimming and J lost 12 bases; unmatched junction nucleotides: 15. This CDR3 spans 15 amino acids. CDR3 nucleotide sequence: TGTGCCAGCAGCCAGCATAGGACTAGCCGTCAGGGGCAGTTCTTC. Translating gives CASSQHRTSRQGQFF.

This chain joins TRBV10-3 and TRBJ2-1; D remains unclear. The CDR3 has 14 amino acids. Trimming left V 4 bases short and J 8 bases short, with 15 bases between. Germline-derived CDR1 and CDR2 are ENHRY and SYGVKD. The CDR3 DNA follows: TGTGCCATCAGTGCTAGACCCTCAAGCGATGAGCAGTTCTTC. This codes for CAISARPSSDEQFF.

The chain uses TRBV29-1 and TRBJ1-1; D not certain. Looked up from germline, CDR1 is SQVTM and CDR2 is ANQGSEA. The CDR3 runs to 12 residues. Trimming left V 4 bases short and J 0 bases short, with 6 bases between. This CDR3 reads CSVATLNTEAFF. Here the CDR3 DNA reads TGCAGCGTTGCTACATTGAACACTGAAGCTTTCTTT. Filled out from reference TRBV29-1 and TRBJ1-1, the complete variable domain reads SAVISQKPSRDICQRGTSLTIQCQVDSQVTMMFWYRQQPGQSLTLIATANQGSEATYESGFVIDKFPISRPNLTFSTLTVSNMSPEDSSIYLCSVATLNTEAFFGQGTRLTVV.

V is TRBV3-1 (or the pseudogene TRBV3-2) and J is TRBJ2-5; TRBD1 agrees at 8 bases. The CDR3 runs to 15 residues. The germline V gene has CDR1 LGHDT and CDR2 YNNKEL (reference sequence). The trim removed 3 bases at V and 2 bases at J, leaving 5 bases unmatched. CDR3 DNA sequence: TGTGCCAGCAGCCAGACCCGGACAGGGCAAGAGACCCAGTACTTC. This translates into CASSQTRTGQETQYF.

This chain links TRBV25-1 with TRBJ1-4; possible D gene TRBD1, 6 bases. The CDR3 is 15 residues long. Trimming pared 4 bases from V and 5 bases from J, leaving 14 bases between. Germline-derived CDR1 and CDR2 are MGHDK and SYGVNS. The CDR3 nucleotides are TGTGCCAGCAGTGGATGGGACACCCGCAATGAAAAACTGTTTTTT. Protein: CASSGWDTRNEKLFF. Supplemented by reference TRBV25-1 and TRBJ1-4, the full variable domain reads EADIYQTPRYLVIGTGKKITLECSQTMGHDKMYWYQQDPGMELHLIHYSYGVNSTEKGDLSSESTVSRIRTEHFPLTLESARPSHTSQYLCASSGWDTRNEKLFFGSGTQLSVL.

DNA of the CDR3: TGTGCCAGCAGCTTAACAGGGGACGAGACCCAGTACTTC. Residues: CASSLTGDETQYF. The V and J genes are TRBV7-9 and TRBJ2-5, with 7 bases that match TRBD1. Germline V gene data show CDR1 as SEHNR and CDR2 as FQNEAQ (reference sequence). J gave up 5 bases and V 2 bases, and 2 bases lay outside the gene matches. This CDR3 region has 13 residues.

The chain links TRBV7-9 to TRBJ2-1, with TRBD2 matching over 7 bases. V was pared by 6 bases and J by 0 bases, with 8 bases of the junction left unmatched. CDR1 and CDR2 from the germline V gene are SEHNR and FQNEAQ (reference sequence). This CDR3 is built from 16 residues. CDR3 in DNA: TGTGCCAGCAGTCTTGGTAGCGGGTCCTCCTACAATGAGCAGTTCTTC. It is translated as CASSLGSGSSYNEQFF.

The rearrangement uses TRBV14 and TRBJ2-1, with D maybe TRBD1 (6 bases). Germline CDR1 is SGHDN and CDR2 is FVKESK. This CDR3 has 17 residues. The V end lost 0 bases, the J end lost 0 bases, and 12 bases lay between the germline ends. The CDR3 DNA follows: TGTGCCAGCAGCCAAGAAGTTGGGACAAGCTCCTACAATGAGCAGTTCTTC. Translated, it gives CASSQEVGTSSYNEQFF.

The V call is TRBV7-9, the J call TRBJ1-5; TRBD1 is a possible D gene (6 bases). CDR3 length equals 13 residues. CDR1 is SEHNR, CDR2 FQNEAQ, per germline (reference sequence). V was trimmed by 2 bases and J by 7 bases, leaving 9 bases between them. The CDR3 here is CASSLKGGQPQHF. CDR3 coding DNA: TGTGCCAGCAGCTTAAAGGGGGGGCAGCCCCAGCATTTT. Complete variable domain (other parts from reference TRBV7-9 and TRBJ1-5): DTGVSQNPRHKITKRGQNVTFRCDPISEHNRLYWYRQTLGQGPEFLTYFQNEAQLEKSRLLSDRFSAERPKGSFSTLEIQRTEQGDSAMYLCASSLKGGQPQHFGDGTRLSIL.

The chain couples TRBV19 to TRBJ1-1; TRBD1 matches 9 bases. V was clipped by 5 bases and J by 4 bases; unmatched bases: 14. Germline V CDR1 and CDR2: LNHDA, SQIVND (reference sequence). The CDR3 covers 17 residues. The CDR3 spells CASSVLGRTGVGTEAFF. The CDR3 region has the DNA TGTGCCAGTAGTGTACTAGGCAGGACAGGGGTCGGCACTGAAGCTTTCTTT.

The rearrangement joins TRBV27 to TRBJ2-5; no firm D call. The germline gives CDR1 MNHEY, CDR2 SMNVEV (reference sequence). V dropped 8 bases and J dropped 5 bases, with 9 bases sitting between them. The CDR3 is 11 amino acids. This chain's CDR3 is CASGPSETQYF. The CDR3 bases are TGTGCCAGCGGCCCCTCTGAGACCCAGTACTTC.

The rearrangement joins TRBV3-1 (or the pseudogene TRBV3-2) to TRBJ2-5; the D is unclear. The V gene's germline CDR1 is LGHDT and CDR2 YNNKEL (reference sequence). The V and J ends lost 7 bases and 1 base respectively, with 13 bases between them. CDR3 length: 14 residues. CDR3 region: CASTSSYLQETQYF. The DNA of the CDR3 is TGTGCCAGCACCTCAAGTTACCTCCAAGAGACCCAGTACTTC.

The V gene is TRBV11-2, the J gene TRBJ1-1, with D possibly matching TRBD1 (5 bases). V lost 3 bases and J lost 0, with 14 bases in between. CDR1 and CDR2 from the germline V gene are SGHAT and FQNNGV. CDR3 length: 16 residues. The CDR3 is CASSLRWGEMNTEAFF. As DNA, the CDR3 is TGTGCCAGCAGCTTGCGGTGGGGGGAGATGAACACTGAAGCTTTCTTT.

The genes are TRBV6-5 and TRBJ2-1; the D gene could be TRBD1 or TRBD2 (6 bases each). Deletions cut 8 bases from V and 6 bases from J, with 17 bases between. Germline lookup yields CDR1 MNHEY and CDR2 SVGAGI. The CDR3 covers 14 residues. This CDR3 reads CASHGGGLVNEQFF. The CDR3 DNA reads as TGTGCCAGCCACGGAGGGGGGCTAGTCAATGAGCAGTTCTTC.

The CDR3 reads CASSFTLAGGPSHEQYF. The CDR3, as DNA: TGTGCCAGCTCCTTTACGCTAGCGGGAGGGCCTAGTCACGAGCAGTACTTC. The V gene is TRBV18, the J gene TRBJ2-7, with TRBD2 matching over 12 bases. Germline V lookup: CDR1 KGHSH, CDR2 LQKENI. This CDR3 comprises 17 residues. V lost 6 bases, J lost 5 bases, and 14 bases stayed unmatched.

The chain links TRBV10-3 to TRBJ2-7; 11 positions agree with TRBD2. The CDR3 length is 17 residues. The V gene's germline CDR1 is ENHRY and CDR2 SYGVKD. V lost 8 bases to trimming and J lost 2 bases; unmatched junction nucleotides: 14. CDR3 nucleotides: TGTGCCATCGAGGGGACTAGCGGAGAGCGACCGCCCTACGAGCAGTACTTC. Translation: CAIEGTSGERPPYEQYF.

This rearrangement joins TRBV19 to TRBJ1-5; D gene ambiguous. The germline gives CDR1 LNHDA, CDR2 SQIVND (reference sequence). Deletions cut 1 base from V and 0 bases from J, with 7 bases between. The CDR3 is 15 residues long. DNA for the CDR3: TGTGCCAGTAGTATAGTCGGATATAGCAATCAGCCCCAGCATTTT. Amino acids: CASSIVGYSNQPQHF.

The chain combines TRBV5-5 with TRBJ1-2, with 7 bases aligning to TRBD1. CDR3 length: 17 amino acids. Trimming took 0 bases from V and 3 from J; bases not matched to a gene: 11. The germline gives CDR1 SGHKS, CDR2 YYEKEE (reference sequence). This CDR3 reads CASSLEVLVQGHYGYTF. DNA for the CDR3: TGTGCCAGCAGCTTGGAAGTATTAGTACAGGGGCACTATGGCTACACCTTC.

The chain employs TRBV18 and TRBJ1-1; no clear D. The V and J ends lost 8 bases and 0 bases respectively, with 10 bases between them. Per the germline V gene, CDR1 is KGHSH and CDR2 is LQKENI. The CDR3 has 13 amino acids. CDR3 in amino acids: CASATVMNTEAFF. The CDR3 nucleotides read TGTGCCAGCGCTACAGTGATGAACACTGAAGCTTTCTTT.

V is TRBV5-5 and J is TRBJ1-1; 8 bases are a match to TRBD1. Germline values: CDR1 SGHKS, CDR2 YYEKEE (reference sequence). V lost 6 bases to trimming and J lost 0 bases; unmatched junction nucleotides: 13. CDR3 length equals 17 residues. CDR3 DNA: TGTGCCAGCACCACCAGTGGACAGGGAACGATGAACACTGAAGCTTTCTTT. Translation: CASTTSGQGTMNTEAFF. Together with reference TRBV5-5 and TRBJ1-1, the CDR3 gives the full variable domain: DAGVTQSPTHLIKTRGQQVTLRCSPISGHKSVSWYQQVLGQGPQFIFQYYEKEERGRGNFPDRFSARQFPNYSSELNVNALLLGDSALYLCASTTSGQGTMNTEAFFGQGTRLTVV.

The chain links TRBV21-1 to TRBJ1-5; the table's TRBD1 call for D was not verified on the DNA. TRBV21-1 is noted as a pseudogene. The CDR3 is 16 residues long. The chain's CDR3 is CASSPQEGSSNQPQHF. CDR3 bases: TGTGCCAGCAGCCCCCAGGAAGGATCTAGCAATCAGCCCCAGCATTTT.